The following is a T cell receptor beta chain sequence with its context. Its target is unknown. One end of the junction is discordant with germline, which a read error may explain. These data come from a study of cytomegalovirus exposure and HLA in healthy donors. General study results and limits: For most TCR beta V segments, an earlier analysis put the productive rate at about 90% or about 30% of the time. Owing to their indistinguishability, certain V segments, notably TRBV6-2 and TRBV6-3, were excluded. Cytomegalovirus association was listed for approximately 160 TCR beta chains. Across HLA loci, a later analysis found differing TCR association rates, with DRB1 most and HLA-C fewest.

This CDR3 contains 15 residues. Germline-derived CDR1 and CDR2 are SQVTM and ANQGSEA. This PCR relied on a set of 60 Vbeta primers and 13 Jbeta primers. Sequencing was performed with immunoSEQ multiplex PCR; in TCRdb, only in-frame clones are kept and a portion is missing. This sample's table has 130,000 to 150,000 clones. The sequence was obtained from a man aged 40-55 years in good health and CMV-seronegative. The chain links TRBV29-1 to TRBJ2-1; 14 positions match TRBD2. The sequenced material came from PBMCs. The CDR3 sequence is CSVEGTSGGLNEQFF. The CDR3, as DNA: TGCAGCGTGGAAGGGACTAGCGGGGGCCTAAATGAGCAGTTCTTC.